This TCR beta chain came from a study of post-analysis software for immune sequencing data. Study conclusions and caveats: Controls had lower frequencies than patients of about 5 TRBV segments, which included TRBV5-6, TRBV5-1 and TRBV20-1. A significant reduction in normalized Chao1 diversity was observed in multiple sclerosis patients versus controls.

Unique-molecular-identifier-tagged TCR beta cDNA libraries were used. TCRdb recomputed calls from the PCR reads with MiXCR, one row per CDR3 protein. The sample yields hundreds of thousands of distinct CDR3 sequences, approximately 60% seen once. CDR1 and CDR2 from the germline V gene are MNHEY and SVGAGI. The length of the CDR3 is 11 residues. About this clonotype itself: Its antigen is still unknown. One end of the junction does not line up with germline, which may come from a read error.

The source of this sequence is a girl aged 2 to 9 with multiple sclerosis. This chain joins TRBV6-5 and TRBJ2-7; D not resolved. The sequenced sample was blood. CDR3 in amino acids: CVSSYGYEQYF. CDR3 coding DNA: TGTGTCAGCAGCTACGGTTACGAGCAGTACTTC.